This T cell receptor beta chain was obtained from a study of low-dose radiotherapy and immunotherapy resistance in tumors (dated by TCRdb to between 2021 and 2024). A note on the overall study: In Cohort 1, 0.5 Gy per fraction was delivered every 2 weeks, and a total PTV dose of 6.5 Gy was prescribed. Cyclophosphamide 200 mg/m2 was given intravenously every two weeks, one day before each radiation and immunotherapy administration. In Cohort 2, 1 Gy per fraction was delivered every two weeks, for a total of 13 Gy over 26 weeks. Nivolumab and ipilimumab were both given intravenously, with nivolumab at a 240 mg flat dose every two weeks and ipilimumab at 1 mg/kg every six weeks. The translational analysis covered eight patients: three from the first dose cohort and the first five from the second dose cohort. Trial participants were not randomized into treatment groups. Starting on cycle 1 day 1, patients took 300 mg of aspirin by mouth once a day for four cycles.

TCRdb records Illumina HiSeq 2500 as the sequencer. To make first-strand cDNA, Superscript III was used along with a set of TRAV- and TRBV-specific primers so that both the TCRalpha and TCRbeta chains were covered. TCRs were amplified with Phusion for about 20 PCR cycles using a constant-region primer together with the adapter attached to the V primers. The MessageAmp II aRNA Amplification Kit was used to amplify the isolated mRNA, with in vitro transcription run for less than 20 hours at 37 degrees C. The Dynabeads mRNA DIRECT Purification Kit was used to isolate mRNA for TCR sequencing. Indexed Illumina adapters were added in a second Phusion PCR of approximately 27 cycles, after which AMPure XP beads were used to purify the products. In the paper's pipeline: Custom Perl scripts were used to pool TCR sequences that encoded the same protein, to remove out-of-frame sequences, and to calculate the abundance of each clonotype. Any TCR sequence supported by only a single read was excluded from analysis. The metrics used to describe the repertoires included Shannon entropy, Gini index, clonality, richness, and the frequency of TCRs shared between repertoires. In-frame beta chains were kept once TCRdb had trimmed the public reads at Q25 with fastp and called clones with MiXCR. All rows with the same CDR3 protein become a single entry with the most common DNA and genes. None of the V and J calls come from the authors' own analysis; TCRdb made them. The sample has around 80,000 distinct CDR3 sequences on record, about a sixth of them singletons. Approximately 1.3% of the sample is taken by the ten largest.

Trimming at the junction amounts to 10 bases on V and 6 bases on J, and the germline ends lie 16 bases apart. Spanning cysteine to phenylalanine, the CDR3 consists of 12 amino acids. Only the CDR3 DNA is retained, 36 bases long and in frame from the first base. The germline V gene sets CDR1 to MNHNS and CDR2 to SASEGT. This clonotype has at least ten counts. There is no known antigen for this receptor. Per-base quality was not reported, and no clone a single base away is much larger than it. The time point label on this specimen signifies: after trial treatment. Explained via the paper, the treatment or condition label denotes: LDRT plus nivolumab, ipilimumab, low-dose cyclophosphamide and aspirin (RACIN trial). Donors were enrolled in RACIN, a single-arm phase I dose-escalation trial combining nivolumab, ipilimumab, aspirin, low-dose cyclophosphamide and low-dose radiotherapy. To be eligible, a patient needed to have an advanced solid tumor that was TIL-negative.

The sample was PBMCs, taken after low-dose radiotherapy plus immunotherapy. This TCR derives from a male donor with prostate cancer. The chain joins TRBV6-1 to TRBJ2-7; the D gene is possibly TRBD1 or TRBD2, each agreeing over 5 bases. The nucleotide sequence is given as TGTGCCACCCGGGAAGGGGCGTTCGAGCAGTACTTC. Translated, it reads CATREGAFEQYF.